This paragraph reports one T cell receptor (beta chain). The CDR3 spans 14 residues. From germline, CDR1 is SEHNR and CDR2 FQNEAQ (reference sequence). The V gene lost 4 bases and the J gene lost 1 base, with 11 bases spanning the gap. Original processing methods: How many nucleated cells were present was estimated from reference gene primer amplification. Clones were read by immunoSEQ multiplex PCR, and TCRdb kept only the in-frame ones, dropping some. The DNA was the basis for D and trimming; V, J and clone size are from that table. The table has 100,000 to 130,000 clones, around nine tenths seen once. This sample was included in a study of blood T cell repertoires in COVID-19. Across the whole study: There were acute and convalescent COVID-19 samples, and they came from the United States, Italy and Spain. The analysed material was cDNA or gDNA that came from T cells, B-cell-depleted T cells, or PBMCs.

This receptor was obtained from a woman aged 25 to 39 with acute or convalescent COVID-19. Input material: peripheral blood. This chain links TRBV7-9 with TRBJ2-7; D is uncertain. CDR3 coding DNA: TGTGCCAGCAGCTCCTCCTTAACATCCTACGAGCAGTACTTC. The encoded protein is CASSSSLTSYEQYF.